This T cell receptor beta chain emerged from a study of CXCR3-negative and CXCR3-positive naive CD8 T cells. Whole-study findings and limits: Researchers report that CXCR3-positive naive cells carry more hydrophobic TRB CDR3s than CXCR3-negative naive cells.

CDR3 length: 14 residues. Germline CDR1 is SGHKS and CDR2 is YYEKEE (reference sequence). Points on this clonotype: Its antigen is currently unknown.

The study made its TRB cDNA libraries by 5' RACE, adding UMI labels. TCRdb re-analyzed the 5' RACE reads; it lists each CDR3 protein once, without DNA. There are roughly 93,000 distinct CDR3 sequences in the sample, with 1.1% held by the top ten. Sequencing was performed on naive CXCR3+ CD8+ T cells from blood. Subset denoted: CD45RO-CCR7+CD27+CD95- naive CD8+ T cells expressing CXCR3 (TNR3+). The TCR comes from a human donor in good health. Some clones in this sample may be carry-over from other donors' samples. The rearrangement uses TRBV5-5 and TRBJ2-2; no DNA is available, so the TRBD1 call from TCRdb remains unchecked. CDR3 residues: CASSFGQNTGELFF.